The 11 T cell receptor beta chains in this list originate from one sample, sequenced in a study of T cells in women clearing cervical HPV infection. Assay: immunoSEQ multiplex PCR; the TCRdb copy retains only in-frame clones and omits some. This table holds around 35,000 clones. The sequenced sample was blood buffy coat. The receptors come from a woman between 18 and 69 years old with a cervical HPV16 infection that either progressed to CIN3+ or cleared (not recorded which).

As concerns this clone: Read data end 3 residues before the CDR3 end; the end is taken from the germline J gene. This sequence joins TRBV5-1 and TRBJ2-7; 8 bases fit TRBD1. With 1 base clipped from V and 3 bases from J, the junction kept 3 bases outside the gene matches. Germline CDR1 reads SGHRS; CDR2 reads YFSETQ. The CDR3 has 14 residues. Here the CDR3 reads CASSLMGQVYEQYF. Partial CDR3 DNA: TGCGCCAGCAGCTTGATGGGACAGGTCTACGAG.

A note on this clone: The CDR3 goes on 3 residues after the read ends, and that part is filled in from the germline J gene. The chain is built from TRBV20-1 and TRBJ2-3; 8 bases fit TRBD2. The V gene end was trimmed by 1 base and the J gene end by 3 bases; junction bases not matched to a gene: 6. Germline V CDR1 and CDR2: DFQATT, SNEGSKA (reference sequence). The CDR3 extends over 15 amino acids. Partial CDR3 DNA: TGCAGTGCTAGAGTCCCAGCGGGAGCAACAGATACG. It is translated as CSARVPAGATDT. The CDR3 in its entirety is CSARVPAGATDTQYF.

With regard to this clone: The missing CDR3 end, 3 residues past where the read stops, is filled in from the germline J gene. The J gene is TRBJ2-3, the V gene TRBV7-4, with D maybe TRBD1 (6 bases). Between the trimmed V and J ends, which lost 1 base and 0 bases, there was a span of 8 bases. CDR3 length: 15 amino acids. In germline, CDR1 is SGHVT, CDR2 SQSDAQ. CDR3 bases read: TGTGCCAGCAGCTTAGACAGGGCTAGCACAGATACG. Its translation is CASSLDRASTDT. Given in full, the CDR3 is CASSLDRASTDTQYF.

A remark on this clone: The read gets to within 3 residues of the CDR3 end, and the germline J gene fills in the rest. The genes are TRBV7-8 and TRBJ2-1; TRBD1 aligns across 7 bases. Losses at the gene ends were 5 bases for V and 8 bases for J; bases not matched to a gene: 12. Germline CDR1 is SGHVS and CDR2 is FQNEAQ. The CDR3 loop spans 15 amino acids. CDR3 residues: CASSPEGASWDEQFF. CDR3 DNA (partial): TGTGCCAGCAGCCCCGAGGGGGCGAGTTGGGATGAG.

With regard to this clone: The read gets to within 3 residues of the CDR3 end, and the germline J gene fills in the rest. The chain couples TRBV7-2 to TRBJ2-7, with 7 bases fitting TRBD2. The junction had 3 bases not matched to a gene; V was cut back by 4 bases and J by 0 bases. The CDR3 is made up of 14 amino acids. CDR1 is SGHTA, CDR2 FQGNSA, per germline. The CDR3 DNA, read in part, is TGTGCCAGCAGCTCACTAGCGCCCTCCTACGAG. Protein sequence: CASSSLAPSYE. The whole CDR3 protein reads CASSSLAPSYEQYF.

CDR3 sequence reads: CASSLQQGAGSPLFF. CDR3 DNA (partial): TGCGCCAGCAGCCTGCAACAGGGGGCGGGTTCACCA. The chain combines TRBV5-1 with TRBJ1-4, with 9 bases matching TRBD1. Read coverage stops 3 residues before the CDR3 terminus; the germline J gene supplies the remainder. Germline loops: CDR1 SGHRS, CDR2 YFSETQ. This CDR3 comprises 15 residues.

On this clone: The read terminates 3 residues before the CDR3 end, so the remaining end is supplied by the germline J gene. The gene calls are TRBV29-1 and TRBJ1-2; D unclear. Trimming took off 6 bases at V and 5 bases at J, with 13 bases between the two ends. Germline CDR1 is SQVTM and CDR2 is ANQGSEA. This CDR3 is 12 amino acids long. CDR3 bases read: TGCAGCGTAGCGGGGAGTACGTATGGC. Residues: CSVAGSTYG. The whole CDR3 region reads CSVAGSTYGYTF.

A remark on this clone: With the read ending 3 residues before the CDR3 end, the germline J gene is used to fill in that end. The rearrangement joins TRBV20-1 to TRBJ1-1; TRBD1 agrees at 9 bases. The CDR3 sequence is 16 residues long. The ends lost 0 bases at V and 0 bases at J; junction bases unmatched: 5. The V gene's germline CDR1 is DFQATT and CDR2 SNEGSKA (reference sequence). The CDR3: CSARDPGQGMNTEAFF. The sequenced CDR3 bases are TGCAGTGCTAGAGACCCGGGACAGGGTATGAACACTGAA.

A note on this clone: The CDR3 extends 3 residues past the end of the read, so its final part is completed from the germline J gene. This chain joins TRBV5-1 and TRBJ1-1; tentative D call: TRBD1 (5 bases). The V gene's germline CDR1 is SGHRS and CDR2 YFSETQ. V shed 0 bases and J shed 4 bases, with 13 bases lying between them. The CDR3 is 15 residues long. CDR3 sequence: CASSLGGGRGTEAFF. The sequenced part of the CDR3 DNA is TGCGCCAGCAGCTTGGGCGGGGGTAGGGGCACTGAA. The full variable domain, rest sourced from reference TRBV5-1 and TRBJ1-1, is KAGVTQTPRYLIKTRGQQVTLSCSPISGHRSVSWYQQTPGQGLQFLFEYFSETQRNKGNFPGRFSGRQFSNSRSEMNVSTLELGDSALYLCASSLGGGRGTEAFFGQGTRLTVV.

Turning to this clone: The CDR3 end falls 3 residues outside the read, so it is completed with the germline J gene. The chain couples TRBV30 to TRBJ2-3; TRBD2 agrees at 9 bases. The CDR3 runs 15 residues. CDR1 is GTSNPN and CDR2 is SVGIG in the germline V gene (reference sequence). The DNA read from the CDR3 is TGTGCCTGGAGTCCCGGGACTAGCCGCCAAGAGACG. Its translation is CAWSPGTSRQET. The CDR3 as a whole reads CAWSPGTSRQETQYF.

Remarks on this clone: The sequence runs out 3 residues before the end of the CDR3; the remainder is reconstructed from the germline J gene. The gene calls are TRBV2 and TRBJ2-3; no firm D call. The germline V and J ends were trimmed by 6 bases and 0 bases, with 7 bases remaining between them. The CDR3 sequence is 13 residues long. Germline CDR1 SNHLY, CDR2 FYNNEI. The DNA read from the CDR3 is TGTGCCAGCAGCTCCCTTAGCACAGATACG. Amino acids: CASSSLSTDT. The entire CDR3 sequence reads CASSSLSTDTQYF.